These 9 T cell receptor beta chains share one sample of origin, sequenced in a study of cytotoxic CD8 clonotypes in ibrutinib-treated CLL. Clones were read by immunoSEQ multiplex PCR, and TCRdb kept only the in-frame ones, dropping some. The top ten hold around 6.6% of the sample, which has approximately 340,000 clones, about 61% seen once. The material was PBMCs, obtained after 36 months of ibrutinib treatment. These receptors came from a human donor with chronic lymphocytic leukemia.

This chain joins TRBV2 and TRBJ2-7, with D perhaps matching TRBD2 (5 bases). The length of the CDR3 is 14 residues. The V end lost 8 bases, the J end lost 4 bases, and 18 bases lay between the germline ends. The germline V gene encodes CDR1 SNHLY and CDR2 FYNNEI. The chain's CDR3 is CASESRGSRYEQYF. CDR3 sequence (DNA): TGTGCCAGCGAGAGTAGAGGGAGTCGGTACGAGCAGTACTTC.

V gene TRBV7-2 combines with J gene TRBJ1-2, with a tentative D call TRBD1 (6 bases). CDR1 and CDR2 from the germline V gene are SGHTA and FQGNSA. The ends were cut back, 3 bases at V and 8 bases at J, with 10 bases in the middle. This CDR3 is 12 amino acids long. Here the CDR3 DNA reads TGTGCCAGCAGCTTGTGGGGGCAGGGCTACACCTTC. Protein sequence: CASSLWGQGYTF.

The CDR3 nucleotides read TGTGCCAGCAGCCCCCAGGACGGCCCCGGGGCGCAGTACTTC. Translated, it gives CASSPQDGPGAQYF. The rearrangement uses TRBV7-2 and TRBJ2-7; possibly TRBD1 or TRBD2 for D (5 bases each). CDR3 length: 14 residues. Per the germline V gene, CDR1 is SGHTA and CDR2 is FQGNSA. Trimming removed 5 bases at V and 9 bases at J, with 20 bases between.

The genes are TRBV29-1 and TRBJ2-2, with 9 bases identical to TRBD2. This CDR3 is built from 13 residues. With 5 bases clipped from V and 7 bases from J, the junction kept 5 bases outside the gene matches. Germline assignment: CDR1 SQVTM and CDR2 ANQGSEA. In DNA form, the CDR3 reads TGCAGCGTTATGGCGGGAGGGGACGGGGAGCTGTTTTTT. Residues: CSVMAGGDGELFF.

This rearrangement joins TRBV9 to TRBJ2-2, with TRBD2 matching over 8 bases. CDR3 length: 14 residues. Trimming cost V 4 bases and J 8 bases; bases outside gene matches: 7. Germline V gene data show CDR1 as SGDLS and CDR2 as YYNGEE. The DNA for the CDR3 is TGTGCCAGCAGCAAGAGTAGCGGGACTGGGGAGCTGTTTTTT. Translation gives CASSKSSGTGELFF.

The genes are TRBV7-2 and TRBJ1-5; D remains unclear. V was clipped by 3 bases and J by 2 bases, with 5 bases between them. Germline loops: CDR1 SGHTA, CDR2 FQGNSA. CDR3 size: 13 residues. Here the CDR3 reads CASSFMGNQPQHF. The CDR3 DNA sequence: TGTGCCAGCAGCTTTATGGGCAATCAGCCCCAGCATTTT.

The CDR3 DNA follows: TGCGCCAGCAGCTGGGCTCCCCCGGGACACGTACCCTACGAGCAGTACTTC. The encoded protein is CASSWAPPGHVPYEQYF. The rearrangement joins TRBV5-1 to TRBJ2-7, with TRBD1 as a possible D gene (6 bases). The CDR3 has 17 residues. CDR1 SGHRS and CDR2 YFSETQ come from the germline V gene. V was clipped by 3 bases and J by 2 bases, with 21 bases between them.

V gene TRBV10-1 combines with J gene TRBJ2-5; 7 bases agree with TRBD2. The CDR3 has 16 residues. V was pared by 1 base and J by 5 bases, with 10 bases of the junction left unmatched. Per germline, CDR1 WNHNN and CDR2 SYGVQD (reference sequence). CDR3 sequence: CASSEWTSPRSETQYF. The CDR3 DNA reads TGCGCCAGCAGTGAGTGGACTAGTCCAAGGTCGGAGACCCAGTACTTC.

The rearrangement links TRBV9 to TRBJ2-5; D could derive from TRBD1 or TRBD2 (6 bases each). Trimming left V 4 bases short and J 5 bases short, with 21 bases between. CDR1 is SGDLS, CDR2 YYNGEE, per germline. This CDR3 contains 16 residues. The chain's CDR3 is CASSSGGGTPGETQYF. The CDR3 DNA sequence: TGTGCCAGCAGCTCAGGAGGGGGTACCCCGGGGGAGACCCAGTACTTC.